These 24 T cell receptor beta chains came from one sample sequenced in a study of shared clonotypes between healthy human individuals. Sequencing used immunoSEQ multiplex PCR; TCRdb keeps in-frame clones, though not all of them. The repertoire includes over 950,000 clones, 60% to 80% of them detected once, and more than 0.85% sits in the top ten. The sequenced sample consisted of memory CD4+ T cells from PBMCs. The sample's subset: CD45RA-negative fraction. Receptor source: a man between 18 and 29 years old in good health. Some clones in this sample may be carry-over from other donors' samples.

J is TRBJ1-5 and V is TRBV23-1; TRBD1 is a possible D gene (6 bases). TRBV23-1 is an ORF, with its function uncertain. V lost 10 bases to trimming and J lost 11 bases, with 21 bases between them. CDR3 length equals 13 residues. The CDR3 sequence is CANKSGQGRAQHF. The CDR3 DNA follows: TGCGCCAACAAGTCGGGGCAGGGGAGGGCCCAGCATTTT.

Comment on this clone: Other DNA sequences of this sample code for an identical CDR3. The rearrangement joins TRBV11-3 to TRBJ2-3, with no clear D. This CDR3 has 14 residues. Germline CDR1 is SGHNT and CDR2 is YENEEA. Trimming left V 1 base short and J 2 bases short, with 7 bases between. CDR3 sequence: CASSLGSNTDTQYF. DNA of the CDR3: TGTGCCAGCAGCTTAGGGAGTAACACAGATACGCAGTATTTT. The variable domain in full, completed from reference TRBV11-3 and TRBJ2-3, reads EAGVVQSPRYKIIEKKQPVAFWCNPISGHNTLYWYLQNLGQGPELLIRYENEEAVDDSQLPKDRFSAERLKGVDSTLKIQPAELGDSAVYLCASSLGSNTDTQYFGPGTRLTVL.

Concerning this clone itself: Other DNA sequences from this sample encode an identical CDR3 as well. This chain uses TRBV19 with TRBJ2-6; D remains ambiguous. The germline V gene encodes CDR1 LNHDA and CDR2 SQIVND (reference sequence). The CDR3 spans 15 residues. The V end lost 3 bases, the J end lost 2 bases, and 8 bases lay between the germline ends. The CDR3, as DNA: TGTGCCAGTAGTATCGGTGGGCCTGGGGCCAACGTCCTGACTTTC. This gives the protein CASSIGGPGANVLTF.

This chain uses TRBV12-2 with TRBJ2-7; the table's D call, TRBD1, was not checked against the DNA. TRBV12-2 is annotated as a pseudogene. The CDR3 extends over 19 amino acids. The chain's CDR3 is CASRLVQTGGGPRSYEQYF. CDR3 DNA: TGTGCAAGTCGCTTAGTACAGACAGGGGGCGGCCCCCGCTCCTACGAGCAGTACTTC.

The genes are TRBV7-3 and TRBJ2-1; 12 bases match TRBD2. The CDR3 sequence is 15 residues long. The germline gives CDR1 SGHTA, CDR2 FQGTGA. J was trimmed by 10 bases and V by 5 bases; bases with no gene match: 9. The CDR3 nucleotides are TGTGCCAGCAGCGTACTAGCGGGGGGATCCAAGGAGCAGTTCTTC. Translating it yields CASSVLAGGSKEQFF. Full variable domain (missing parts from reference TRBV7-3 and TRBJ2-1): GAGVSQTPSNKVTEKGKYVELRCDPISGHTALYWYRQSLGQGPEFLIYFQGTGAADDSGLPNDRFFAVRPEGSVSTLKIQRTERGDSAVYLCASSVLAGGSKEQFFGPGTRLTVL.

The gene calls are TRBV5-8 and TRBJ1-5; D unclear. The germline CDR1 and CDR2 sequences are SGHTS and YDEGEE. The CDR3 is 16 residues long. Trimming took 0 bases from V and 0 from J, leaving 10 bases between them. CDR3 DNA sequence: TGTGCCAGCAGCTTGGCGGCAGACTATAGCAATCAGCCCCAGCATTTT. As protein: CASSLAADYSNQPQHF.

The CDR3 sequence is CASGVAPYEQYF. The CDR3 DNA is TGTGCCAGCGGGGTGGCTCCCTACGAGCAGTACTTC. The V and J genes are TRBV28 and TRBJ2-7; no firm D call. V was clipped by 8 bases and J by 2 bases, with 10 bases between them. Germline-derived CDR1 and CDR2 are MDHEN and SYDVKM. The CDR3 consists of 12 residues.

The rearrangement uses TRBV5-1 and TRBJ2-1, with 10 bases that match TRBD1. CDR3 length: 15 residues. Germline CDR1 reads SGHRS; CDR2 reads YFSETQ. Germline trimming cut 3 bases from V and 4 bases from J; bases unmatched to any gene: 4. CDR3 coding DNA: TGCGCCAGCAGCTCACAGGGACAGGGGTACAATGAGCAGTTCTTC. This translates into CASSSQGQGYNEQFF.

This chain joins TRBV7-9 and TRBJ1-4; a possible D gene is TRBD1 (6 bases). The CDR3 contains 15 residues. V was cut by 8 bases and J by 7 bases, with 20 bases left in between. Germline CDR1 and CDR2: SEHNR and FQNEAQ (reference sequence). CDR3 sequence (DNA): TGTGCCAGCTCCCCAGGGGTACAGGGCGGTGAAAAACTGTTTTTT. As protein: CASSPGVQGGEKLFF.

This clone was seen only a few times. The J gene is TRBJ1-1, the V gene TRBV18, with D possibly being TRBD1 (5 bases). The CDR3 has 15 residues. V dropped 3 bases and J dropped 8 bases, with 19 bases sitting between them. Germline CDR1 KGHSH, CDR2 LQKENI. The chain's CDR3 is CASSPQDGAFREAFF. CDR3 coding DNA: TGTGCCAGCTCACCCCAGGACGGGGCTTTTCGAGAAGCTTTCTTT. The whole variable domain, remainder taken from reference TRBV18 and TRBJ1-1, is NAGVMQNPRHLVRRRGQEARLRCSPMKGHSHVYWYRQLPEEGLKFMVYLQKENIIDESGMPKERFSAEFPKEGPSILRIQQVVRGDSAAYFCASSPQDGAFREAFFGQGTRLTVV.

The CDR3 loop is CASASGQGAFGYTF. In nucleotides, the CDR3 is TGTGCCAGTGCTAGCGGACAGGGGGCCTTTGGCTACACCTTC. The chain uses TRBV2 and TRBJ1-2; 11 bases fit TRBD1. With V trimmed by 9 bases and J by 7 bases, 10 bases remained unmatched. The CDR3 totals 14 residues. Germline V gives CDR1 SNHLY, CDR2 FYNNEI.

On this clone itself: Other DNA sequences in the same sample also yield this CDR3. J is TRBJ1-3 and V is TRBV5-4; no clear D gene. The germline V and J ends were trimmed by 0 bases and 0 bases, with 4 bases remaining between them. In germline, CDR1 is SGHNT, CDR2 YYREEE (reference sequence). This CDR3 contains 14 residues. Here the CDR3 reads CASSLGGSGNTIYF. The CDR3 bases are TGTGCCAGCAGCTTGGGGGGCTCTGGAAACACCATATATTTT.

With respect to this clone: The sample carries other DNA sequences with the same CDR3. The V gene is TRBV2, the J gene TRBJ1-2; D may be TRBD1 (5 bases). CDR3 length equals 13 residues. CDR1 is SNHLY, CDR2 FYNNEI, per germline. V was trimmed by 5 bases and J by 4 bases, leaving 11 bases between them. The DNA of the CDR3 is TGTGCCAGCAGTCCAGACAGCCTCTATGGCTACACCTTC. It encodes CASSPDSLYGYTF.

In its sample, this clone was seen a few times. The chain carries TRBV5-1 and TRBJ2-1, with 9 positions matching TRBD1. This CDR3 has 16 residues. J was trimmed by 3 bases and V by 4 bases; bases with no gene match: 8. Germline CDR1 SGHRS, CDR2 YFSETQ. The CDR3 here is CASSRDPGQGYNEQFF. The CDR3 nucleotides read TGCGCCAGCAGCCGCGATCCGGGACAGGGCTACAATGAGCAGTTCTTC. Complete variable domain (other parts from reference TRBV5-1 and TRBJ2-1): KAGVTQTPRYLIKTRGQQVTLSCSPISGHRSVSWYQQTPGQGLQFLFEYFSETQRNKGNFPGRFSGRQFSNSRSEMNVSTLELGDSALYLCASSRDPGQGYNEQFFGPGTRLTVL.

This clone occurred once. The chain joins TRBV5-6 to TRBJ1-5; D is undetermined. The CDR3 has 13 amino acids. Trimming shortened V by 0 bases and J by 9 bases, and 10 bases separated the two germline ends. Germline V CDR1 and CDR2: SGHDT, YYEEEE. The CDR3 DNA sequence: TGTGCCAGCAGCTTGGGCCAAACCGGGCCCCAGCATTTT. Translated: CASSLGQTGPQHF.

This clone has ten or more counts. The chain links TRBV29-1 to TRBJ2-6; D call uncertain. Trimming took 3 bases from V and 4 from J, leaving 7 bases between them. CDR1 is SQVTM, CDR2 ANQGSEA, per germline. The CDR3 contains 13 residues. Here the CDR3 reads CSVDWAGANVLTF. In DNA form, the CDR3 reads TGCAGCGTTGACTGGGCCGGGGCCAACGTCCTGACTTTC.

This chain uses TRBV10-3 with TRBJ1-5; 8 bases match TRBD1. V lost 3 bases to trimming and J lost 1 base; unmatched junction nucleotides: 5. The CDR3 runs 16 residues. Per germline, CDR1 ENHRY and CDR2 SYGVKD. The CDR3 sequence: CAISDQGARSNQPQHF. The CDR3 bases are TGTGCCATCAGTGATCAGGGGGCCCGGAGCAATCAGCCCCAGCATTTT.

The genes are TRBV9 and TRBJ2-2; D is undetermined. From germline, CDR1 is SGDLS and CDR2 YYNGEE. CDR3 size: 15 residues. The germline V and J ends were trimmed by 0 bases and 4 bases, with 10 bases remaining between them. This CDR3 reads CASSVAAQFTGELFF. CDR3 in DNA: TGTGCCAGCAGCGTAGCTGCGCAGTTCACCGGGGAGCTGTTTTTT.

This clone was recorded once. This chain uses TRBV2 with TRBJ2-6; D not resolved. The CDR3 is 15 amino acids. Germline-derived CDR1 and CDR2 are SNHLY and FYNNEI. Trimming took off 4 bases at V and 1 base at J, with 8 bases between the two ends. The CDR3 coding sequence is TGTGCCAGCAGTGTGTTGGCTTCTGGGGCCAACGTCCTGACTTTC. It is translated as CASSVLASGANVLTF. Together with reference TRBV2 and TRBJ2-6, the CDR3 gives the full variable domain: EPEVTQTPSHQVTQMGQEVILRCVPISNHLYFYWYRQILGQKVEFLVSFYNNEISEKSEIFDDQFSVERPDGSNFTLKIRSTKLEDSAMYFCASSVLASGANVLTFGAGSRLTVL.

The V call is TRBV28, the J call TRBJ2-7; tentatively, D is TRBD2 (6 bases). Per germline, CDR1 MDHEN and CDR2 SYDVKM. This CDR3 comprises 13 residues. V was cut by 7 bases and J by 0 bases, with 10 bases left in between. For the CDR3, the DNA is TGTGCCAGCATGATGGGAGGCTCCTACGAGCAGTACTTC. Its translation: CASMMGGSYEQYF. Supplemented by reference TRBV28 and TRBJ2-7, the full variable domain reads DVKVTQSSRYLVKRTGEKVFLECVQDMDHENMFWYRQDPGLGLRLIYFSYDVKMKEKGDIPEGYSVSREKKERFSLILESASTNQTSMYLCASMMGGSYEQYFGPGTRLTVT.

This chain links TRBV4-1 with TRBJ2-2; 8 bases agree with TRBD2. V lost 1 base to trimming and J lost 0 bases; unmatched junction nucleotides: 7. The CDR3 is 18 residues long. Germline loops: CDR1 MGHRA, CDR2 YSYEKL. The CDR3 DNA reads TGCGCCAGCAGCCAAGGGACCGTAGCGGGACCGAACACCGGGGAGCTGTTTTTT. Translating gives CASSQGTVAGPNTGELFF.

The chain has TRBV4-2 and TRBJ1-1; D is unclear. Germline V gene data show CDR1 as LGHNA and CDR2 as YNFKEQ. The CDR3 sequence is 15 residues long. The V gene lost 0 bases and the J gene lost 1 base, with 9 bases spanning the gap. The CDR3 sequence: CASSQDWGGNTEAFF. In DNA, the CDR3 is TGTGCCAGCAGCCAAGATTGGGGAGGGAACACTGAAGCTTTCTTT.

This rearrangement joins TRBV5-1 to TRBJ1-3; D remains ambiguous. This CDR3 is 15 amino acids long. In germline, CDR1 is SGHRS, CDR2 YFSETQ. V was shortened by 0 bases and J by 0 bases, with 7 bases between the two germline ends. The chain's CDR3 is CASSLEANSGNTIYF. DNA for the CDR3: TGCGCCAGCAGCTTGGAGGCCAACTCTGGAAACACCATATATTTT.

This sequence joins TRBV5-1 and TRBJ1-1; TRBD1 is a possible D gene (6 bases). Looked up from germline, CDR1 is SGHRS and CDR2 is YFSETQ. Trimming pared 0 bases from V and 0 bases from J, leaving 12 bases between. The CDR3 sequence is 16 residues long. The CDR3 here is CASSLDRARMNTEAFF. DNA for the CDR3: TGCGCCAGCAGCTTGGACAGGGCCCGGATGAACACTGAAGCTTTCTTT.